Listed below are T cell receptor beta chains from one sample, sequenced in a study of blood T cells in healthy people across ages. Via MiXCR, TCRdb re-called the 5' RACE reads, giving one row per CDR3 protein. The sample contains roughly 650,000 distinct CDR3 sequences, about 34% of which appear only once. The sample comprised blood. These receptor sequences come from a woman of 80 years or more in good health. The CDR3 runs from the conserved cysteine through the conserved F or W. The D gene is left open where the match is weak. Part of the rows lack a size; the others show once, few, many or a class for expanded clones.

D: NA; J: TRBJ2-1; size: once; V: TRBV7-2; CDR3: CASSFQANEQFF; DNA: TGTGCCAGCAGCTTTCAGGCGAATGAGCAGTTCTTC
D: NA; J: TRBJ1-5; size: NA; V: TRBV30; CDR3: CAWSVGRNQPQHF; DNA: TGTGCCTGGAGTGTAGGTCGCAACCAGCCCCAGCATTTT
D: NA; J: TRBJ2-1; size: many; V: TRBV2; CDR3: CASSGSSSYNEQFF; DNA: TGTGCCAGCAGTGGATCCTCCTCCTACAATGAGCAGTTCTTC
D: NA; J: TRBJ1-2; size: many; V: TRBV6-2/TRBV6-3; CDR3: CASRPTAYGYTF; DNA: TGTGCCAGCAGACCGACAGCGTATGGCTACACCTTC
D: TRBD1; J: TRBJ2-7; size: many; V: TRBV3-1; CDR3: CASSLGQGRGEQYF; DNA: TGTGCCAGCAGCTTAGGACAGGGGAGAGGCGAGCAGTACTTC
D: NA; J: TRBJ1-6; size: many; V: TRBV14; CDR3: CASSTNRVSPLHF; DNA: TGTGCCAGCAGCACGAATCGGGTTTCACCCCTCCACTTT
D: NA; J: TRBJ1-5; size: NA; V: TRBV6-1; CDR3: CASTLDNPRNQPQHF; DNA: TGTGCCAGCACCCTGGACAACCCGCGCAATCAGCCCCAGCATTTT
D: TRBD1; J: TRBJ2-7; size: NA; V: TRBV12-3/TRBV12-4; CDR3: CASRQEDRDEQYF; DNA: TGTGCCAGCAGACAAGAGGACAGGGACGAGCAGTACTTC
D: NA; J: TRBJ1-2; size: many; V: TRBV10-3; CDR3: CAISEGIYGYTF; DNA: TGTGCCATCAGTGAGGGTATCTATGGCTACACCTTC
D: NA; J: TRBJ2-1; size: many; V: TRBV6-1; CDR3: CASTRAVEYNEQFF; DNA: TGTGCCAGCACCCGGGCGGTAGAGTACAATGAGCAGTTCTTC
D: TRBD1; J: TRBJ1-2; size: many; V: TRBV30; CDR3: CAWSEQRTGTNYGYTF; DNA: TGTGCCTGGAGTGAACAGCGGACAGGGACTAACTATGGCTACACCTTC